This record concerns one TCR beta chain sequence. What this receptor recognizes is not known. Within one base of it there is no much larger clone, and no base qualities were kept. This entry is derived from a study of cytotoxic CD8 clonotypes in ibrutinib-treated CLL (dated by TCRdb to about 2021). Study-wide context: In this cohort, approximately 15 patients were treatment-naive and approximately ten were relapsed/refractory, while around 17 had unmutated IGHV. Response samples were obtained after a median of approximately 12 months of treatment, with a range of about 6 to 36 months. Patients were still on ibrutinib when every remission and progressive disease sample was collected. Cryopreserved peripheral blood mononuclear cells were obtained prior to treatment, at the time of response, and at either disease progression or sustained remission. Of the 90 or so participants in the trial, 25 to 30 had longitudinal samples available. An average of about 250,000 productive templates and 94,082 productive rearrangements was obtained per sample. Partial responses were observed in about 25 patients and complete responses in 2; after a median follow-up of around 68 months, remission was maintained in approximately 15 patients and progression was observed in approximately twelve. Study-wide findings and limitations: Clonality rose at ibrutinib response, remained stable during sustained remission, and dropped back toward baseline at progression. Baseline clonality exceeded that of age-matched healthy donors and correlated strongly with circulating CD8+ T-cell counts. Sustained-remission and progressing patients did not have matched sampling times, and lymph node repertoires were not examined. Public clonotypes were rare and either shrank or stayed stable during treatment, and the rise in clonality at ibrutinib response reflected expansion of private clonotypes.

The time point tag for this specimen amounts to: approximately 2 years on ibrutinib. For TCR beta library preparation, 1.5 to 2 micrograms of genomic DNA were extracted from the cryopreserved PBMCs. Longitudinal blood samples from CLL patients on ibrutinib monotherapy were analyzed using high-throughput TCR beta sequencing. The patients took part in an open-label, single-center phase 2 trial of ibrutinib monotherapy. As encoded in the germline V gene (reference sequence), CDR1 is MNHEY while CDR2 is SMNVEV. V is pared back by 5 bases and J by 5 bases, with 19 bases lying between the germline termini. Taken from cysteine to phenylalanine, the CDR3 has 16 residues. The DNA shown is the 48-base CDR3, in frame from base 1. The goal of deep resolution MiSeq sequencing was a depth between 1 in 1 million and 1 in 200,000 T cells, and coverage averaged 10x per clonotype. TCR beta libraries were generated with the immunoSEQ hsTCRB Kit. The study's processing was this. The data were analyzed with ImmunoSEQ Analyzer and ImmunoSEQ Data Assistant, and V, D and J gene assignments followed IMGT definitions. Clonality, with values ranging from 0 to 1, was calculated as one minus the normalized Shannon entropy of productive rearrangement frequencies. Only overrepresented clonotypes making up at least 0.05% of the repertoire of each patient were included in the public clonotype analysis. Approximately 12 age-matched healthy donor repertoires from immuneACCESS were used as controls for clonality. The table was pulled from immuneACCESS by TCRdb, which kept in-frame rearrangements only. Such tables lose some clones; where checked, under half of the loss comes from unresolved V genes, and the rest has no known cause. V and J calls and clone size are copied from that table; D and trimming were computed from the DNA. The sample table shows about 45,000 clones, and 50% to 75% are seen once. The ten largest make up 20% to 25% of the sample.

The receptor comes from a human donor with chronic lymphocytic leukemia. The sample was PBMCs, taken after 24 months of ibrutinib treatment. This chain is built from TRBV27 and TRBJ2-1; the D gene is unclear. The CDR3 sequence is CASSPHARVSDNEQFF. The sequenced DNA is TGTGCCAGCAGTCCCCATGCAAGGGTTTCGGACAATGAGCAGTTCTTC.